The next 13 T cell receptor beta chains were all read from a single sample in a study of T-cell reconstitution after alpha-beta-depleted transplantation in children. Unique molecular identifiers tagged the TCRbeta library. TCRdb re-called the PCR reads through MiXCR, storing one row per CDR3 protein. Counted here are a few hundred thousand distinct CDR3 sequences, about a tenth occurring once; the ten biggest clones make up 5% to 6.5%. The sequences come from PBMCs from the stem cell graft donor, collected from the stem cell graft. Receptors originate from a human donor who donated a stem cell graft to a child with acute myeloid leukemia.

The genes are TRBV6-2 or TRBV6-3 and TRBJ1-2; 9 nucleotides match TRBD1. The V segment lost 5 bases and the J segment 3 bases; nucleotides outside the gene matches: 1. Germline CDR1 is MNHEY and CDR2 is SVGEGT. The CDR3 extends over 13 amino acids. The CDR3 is CASSTGGYYGYTF. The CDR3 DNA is TGTGCCAGCAGTACAGGGGGCTACTATGGCTACACCTTC.

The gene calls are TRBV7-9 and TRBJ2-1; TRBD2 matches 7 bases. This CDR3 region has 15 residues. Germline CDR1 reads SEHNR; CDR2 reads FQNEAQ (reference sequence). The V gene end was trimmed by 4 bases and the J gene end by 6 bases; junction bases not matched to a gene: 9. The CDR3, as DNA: TGTGCCAGCAGCTCTAGCGGACCAACTACCAATGAGCAGTTCTTC. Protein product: CASSSSGPTTNEQFF.

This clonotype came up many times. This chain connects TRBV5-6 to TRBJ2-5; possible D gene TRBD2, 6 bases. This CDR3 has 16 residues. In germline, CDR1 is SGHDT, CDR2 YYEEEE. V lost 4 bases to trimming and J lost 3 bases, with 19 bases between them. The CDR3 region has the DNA TGTGCCAGCAGCGTTGGTGGGATTTGGGGGGAAGAGACCCAGTACTTC. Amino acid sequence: CASSVGGIWGEETQYF.

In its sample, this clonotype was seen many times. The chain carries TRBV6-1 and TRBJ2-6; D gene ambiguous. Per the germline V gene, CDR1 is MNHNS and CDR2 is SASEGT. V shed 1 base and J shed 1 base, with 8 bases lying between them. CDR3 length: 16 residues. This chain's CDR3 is CASSEEIGSGANVLTF. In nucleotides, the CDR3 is TGTGCCAGCAGTGAAGAGATAGGGTCTGGGGCCAACGTCCTGACTTTC.

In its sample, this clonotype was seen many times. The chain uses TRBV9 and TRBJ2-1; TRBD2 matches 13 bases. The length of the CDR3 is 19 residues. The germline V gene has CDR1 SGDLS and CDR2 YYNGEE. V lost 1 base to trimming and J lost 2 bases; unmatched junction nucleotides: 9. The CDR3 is CASSVFGTSGINPYNEQFF. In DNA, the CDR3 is TGTGCCAGCAGCGTATTCGGGACTAGCGGGATTAACCCCTACAATGAGCAGTTCTTC.

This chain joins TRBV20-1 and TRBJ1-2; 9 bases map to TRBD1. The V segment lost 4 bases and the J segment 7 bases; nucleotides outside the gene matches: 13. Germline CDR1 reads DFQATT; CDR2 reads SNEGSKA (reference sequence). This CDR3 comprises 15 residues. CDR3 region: CSAMGQGGRGSGYTF. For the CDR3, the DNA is TGCAGTGCTATGGGACAGGGTGGCCGGGGGAGTGGCTACACCTTC.

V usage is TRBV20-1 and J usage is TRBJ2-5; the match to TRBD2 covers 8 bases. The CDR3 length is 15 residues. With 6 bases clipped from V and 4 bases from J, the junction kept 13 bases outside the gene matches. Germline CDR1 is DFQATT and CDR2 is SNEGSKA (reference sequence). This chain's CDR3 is CSASPGGQKGETQYF. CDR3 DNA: TGCAGTGCCTCACCGGGGGGGCAAAAAGGAGAGACCCAGTACTTC.

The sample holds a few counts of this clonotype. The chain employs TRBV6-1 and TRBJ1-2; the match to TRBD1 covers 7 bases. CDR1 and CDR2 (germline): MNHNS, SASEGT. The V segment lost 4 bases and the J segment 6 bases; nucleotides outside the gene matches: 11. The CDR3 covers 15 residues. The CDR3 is CASSVGGRGMDGYTF. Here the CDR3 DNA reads TGTGCCAGCAGTGTCGGAGGCAGGGGGATGGATGGCTACACCTTC.

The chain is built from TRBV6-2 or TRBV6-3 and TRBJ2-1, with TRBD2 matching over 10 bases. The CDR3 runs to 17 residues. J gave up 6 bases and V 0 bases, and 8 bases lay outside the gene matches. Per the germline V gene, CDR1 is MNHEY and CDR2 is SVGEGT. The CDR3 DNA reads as TGTGCCAGCAGTTACTCCCTAGCGGGAGTGCTAGGCAATGAGCAGTTCTTC. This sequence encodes CASSYSLAGVLGNEQFF.

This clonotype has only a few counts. The CDR3 DNA is TGTGCCAGCTCACCAGGGTTAACTGGCACAGATACGCAGTATTTT. Translated, it gives CASSPGLTGTDTQYF. This chain uses TRBV18 with TRBJ2-3; no reliable D call. The V gene lost 2 bases and the J gene lost 1 base, with 10 bases spanning the gap. CDR1 is KGHSH, CDR2 LQKENI, per germline. The CDR3 length is 15 residues.

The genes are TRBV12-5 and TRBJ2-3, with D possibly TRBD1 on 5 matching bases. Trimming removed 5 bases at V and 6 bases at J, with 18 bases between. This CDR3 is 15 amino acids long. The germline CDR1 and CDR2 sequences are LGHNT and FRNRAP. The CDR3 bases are TGTGCTAGTGGTCAACCCCCAGGGTTAGAGGATACGCAGTATTTT. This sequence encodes CASGQPPGLEDTQYF.

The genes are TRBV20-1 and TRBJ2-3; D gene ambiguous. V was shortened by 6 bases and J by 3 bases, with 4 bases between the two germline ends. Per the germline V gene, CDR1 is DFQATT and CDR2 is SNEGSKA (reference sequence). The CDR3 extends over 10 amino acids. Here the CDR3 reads CSAATDTQYF. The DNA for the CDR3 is TGCAGTGCGGCGACAGATACGCAGTATTTT.

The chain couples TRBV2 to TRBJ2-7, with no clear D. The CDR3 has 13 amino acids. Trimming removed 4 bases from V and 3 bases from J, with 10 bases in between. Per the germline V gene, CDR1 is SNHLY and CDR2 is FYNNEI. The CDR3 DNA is TGTGCCAGCAGTGCGCACCGGTTCTACGAGCAGTACGTC. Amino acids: CASSAHRFYEQYV.